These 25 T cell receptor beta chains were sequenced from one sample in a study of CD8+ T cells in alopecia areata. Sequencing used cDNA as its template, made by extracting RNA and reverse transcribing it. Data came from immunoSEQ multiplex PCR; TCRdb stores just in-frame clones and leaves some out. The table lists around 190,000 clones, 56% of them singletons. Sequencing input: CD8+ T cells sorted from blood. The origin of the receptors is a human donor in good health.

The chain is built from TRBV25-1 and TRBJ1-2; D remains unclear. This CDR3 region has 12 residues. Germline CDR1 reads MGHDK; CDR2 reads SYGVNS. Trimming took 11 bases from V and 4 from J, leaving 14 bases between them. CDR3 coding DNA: TGTGCCGCCCGAGGAGACGGCTATGGCTACACCTTC. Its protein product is CAARGDGYGYTF.

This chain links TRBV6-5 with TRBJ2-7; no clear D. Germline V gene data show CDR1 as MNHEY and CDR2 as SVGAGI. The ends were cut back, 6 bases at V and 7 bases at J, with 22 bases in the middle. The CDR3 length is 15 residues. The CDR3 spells CASSPTLTHLMEQYF. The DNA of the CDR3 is TGTGCCAGCAGCCCGACATTGACCCACCTTATGGAGCAGTACTTC.

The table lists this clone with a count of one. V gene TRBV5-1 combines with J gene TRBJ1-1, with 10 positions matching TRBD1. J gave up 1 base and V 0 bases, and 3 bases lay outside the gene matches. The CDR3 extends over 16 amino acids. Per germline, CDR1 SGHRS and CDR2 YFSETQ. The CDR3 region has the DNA TGCGCCAGCAGCTTGGGGGACAGGGGACAGAACACTGAAGCTTTCTTT. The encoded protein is CASSLGDRGQNTEAFF.

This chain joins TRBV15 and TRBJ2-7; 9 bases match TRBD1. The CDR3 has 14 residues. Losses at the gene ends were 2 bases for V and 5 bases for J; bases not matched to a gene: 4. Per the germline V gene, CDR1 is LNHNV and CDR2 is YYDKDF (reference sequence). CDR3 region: CATSRNRDRDEQYF. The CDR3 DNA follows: TGTGCCACCAGCAGAAACCGGGACAGGGACGAGCAGTACTTC.

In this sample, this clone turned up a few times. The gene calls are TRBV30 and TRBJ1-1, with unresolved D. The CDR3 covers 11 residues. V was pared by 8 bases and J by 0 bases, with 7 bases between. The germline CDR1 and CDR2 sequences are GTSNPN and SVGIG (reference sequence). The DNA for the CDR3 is TGTGCCGGAGGGATGAACACTGAAGCTTTCTTT. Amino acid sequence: CAGGMNTEAFF.

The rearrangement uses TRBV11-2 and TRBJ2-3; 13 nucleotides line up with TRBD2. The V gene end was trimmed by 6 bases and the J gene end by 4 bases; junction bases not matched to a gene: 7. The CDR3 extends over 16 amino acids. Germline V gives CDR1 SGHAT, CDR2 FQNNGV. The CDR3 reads CASSSSLAGGSDTQYF. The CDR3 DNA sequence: TGTGCCAGCAGTTCTTCACTAGCGGGGGGGTCAGATACGCAGTATTTT.

CDR3 DNA sequence: TGCGCCAGCATAACCCCACCGTGGGCCCGAGGGAATCAGCCCCAGCATTTT. This sequence encodes CASITPPWARGNQPQHF. The chain employs TRBV23-1 and TRBJ1-5; D is unresolved. TRBV23-1 is flagged as an ORF with uncertain function. CDR3 size: 17 residues. V was cut by 7 bases and J by 4 bases, with 23 bases left in between.

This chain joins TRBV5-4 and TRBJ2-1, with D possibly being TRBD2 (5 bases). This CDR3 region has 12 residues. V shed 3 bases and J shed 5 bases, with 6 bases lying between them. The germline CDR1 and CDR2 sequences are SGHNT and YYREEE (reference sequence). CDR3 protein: CASSYGDNEQFF. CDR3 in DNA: TGTGCCAGCAGCTACGGGGACAATGAGCAGTTCTTC.

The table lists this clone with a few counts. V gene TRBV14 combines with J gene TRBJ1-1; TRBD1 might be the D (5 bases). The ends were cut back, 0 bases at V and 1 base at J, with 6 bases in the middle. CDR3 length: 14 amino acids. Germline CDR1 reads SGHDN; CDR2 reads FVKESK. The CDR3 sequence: CASSQDGANTEAFF. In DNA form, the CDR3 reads TGTGCCAGCAGCCAAGATGGGGCGAACACTGAAGCTTTCTTT. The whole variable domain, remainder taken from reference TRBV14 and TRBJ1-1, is EAGVTQFPSHSVIEKGQTVTLRCDPISGHDNLYWYRRVMGKEIKFLLHFVKESKQDESGMPNNRFLAERTGGTYSTLKVQPAELEDSGVYFCASSQDGANTEAFFGQGTRLTVV.

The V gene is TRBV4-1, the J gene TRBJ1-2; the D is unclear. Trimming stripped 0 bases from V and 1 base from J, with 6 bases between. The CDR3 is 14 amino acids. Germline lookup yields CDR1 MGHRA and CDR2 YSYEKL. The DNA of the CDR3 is TGCGCCAGCAGCCAAGATATCAATAACTATGGCTACACCTTC. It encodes CASSQDINNYGYTF.

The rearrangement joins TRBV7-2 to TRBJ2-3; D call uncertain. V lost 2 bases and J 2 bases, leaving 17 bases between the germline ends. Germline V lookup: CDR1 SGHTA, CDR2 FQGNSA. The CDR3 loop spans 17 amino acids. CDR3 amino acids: CASSLTARPEHTDTQYF. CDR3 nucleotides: TGTGCCAGCAGCTTAACCGCTCGGCCGGAACACACAGATACGCAGTATTTT.

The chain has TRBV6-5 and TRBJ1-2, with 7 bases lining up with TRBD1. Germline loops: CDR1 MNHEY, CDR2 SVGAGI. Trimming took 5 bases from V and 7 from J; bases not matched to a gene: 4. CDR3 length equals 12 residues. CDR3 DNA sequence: TGTGCCAGCAGTCCGGACAGGCTTGGCTACACCTTC. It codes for CASSPDRLGYTF.

The CDR3 DNA reads as TGCAGCGTTAGGGACCGAGGCTACACCTTC. The encoded protein is CSVRDRGYTF. The chain joins TRBV29-1 to TRBJ1-2; D is possibly TRBD1 (5 bases). CDR1 and CDR2 (germline): SQVTM, ANQGSEA. The V end was cut by 5 bases, the J end by 8 bases, with 9 bases between. This CDR3 comprises 10 residues.

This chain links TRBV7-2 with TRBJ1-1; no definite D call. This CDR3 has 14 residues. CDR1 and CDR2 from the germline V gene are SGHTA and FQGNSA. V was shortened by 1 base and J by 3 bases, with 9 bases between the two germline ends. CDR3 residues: CASSLEVSYTEAFF. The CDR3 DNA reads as TGTGCCAGCAGCTTAGAGGTTTCATACACTGAAGCTTTCTTT.

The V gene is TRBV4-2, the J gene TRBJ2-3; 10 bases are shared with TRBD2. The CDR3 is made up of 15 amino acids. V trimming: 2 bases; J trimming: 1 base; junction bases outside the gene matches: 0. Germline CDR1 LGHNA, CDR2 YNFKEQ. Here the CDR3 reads CASSQLAGGTDTQYF. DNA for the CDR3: TGTGCCAGCAGCCAACTAGCGGGGGGCACAGATACGCAGTATTTT.

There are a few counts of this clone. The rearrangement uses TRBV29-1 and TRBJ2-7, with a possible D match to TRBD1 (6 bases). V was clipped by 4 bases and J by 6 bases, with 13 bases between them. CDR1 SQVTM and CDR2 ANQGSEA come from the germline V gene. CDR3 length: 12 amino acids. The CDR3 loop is CSVGQGTGEQYF. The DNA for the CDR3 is TGCAGCGTTGGTCAGGGGACCGGCGAGCAGTACTTC.

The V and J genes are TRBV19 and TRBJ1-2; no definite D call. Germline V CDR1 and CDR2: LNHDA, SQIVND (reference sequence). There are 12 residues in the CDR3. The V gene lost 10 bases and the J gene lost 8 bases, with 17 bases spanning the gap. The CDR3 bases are TGTGCCACAACATCTGGACCTAAGGGCTACACCTTC. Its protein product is CATTSGPKGYTF. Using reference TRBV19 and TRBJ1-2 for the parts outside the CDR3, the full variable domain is DGGITQSPKYLFRKEGQNVTLSCEQNLNHDAMYWYRQDPGQGLRLIYYSQIVNDFQKGDIAEGYSVSREKKESFPLTVTSAQKNPTAFYLCATTSGPKGYTFGSGTRLTVV.

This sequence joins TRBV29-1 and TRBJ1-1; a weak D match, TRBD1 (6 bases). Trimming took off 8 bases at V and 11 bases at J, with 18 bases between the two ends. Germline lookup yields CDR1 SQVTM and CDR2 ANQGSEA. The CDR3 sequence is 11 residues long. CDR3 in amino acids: CSHDAGGDAFF. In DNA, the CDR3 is TGCAGCCATGACGCCGGGGGCGATGCTTTCTTT.

CDR3 coding DNA: TGTGCCAGCAGCTCTTCCCATAGCAATCAGCCCCAGCATTTT. The encoded protein is CASSSSHSNQPQHF. The rearrangement joins TRBV7-2 to TRBJ1-5; D is uncertain. CDR1 and CDR2 (germline): SGHTA, FQGNSA. Trimming shortened V by 4 bases and J by 0 bases, and 7 bases separated the two germline ends. The CDR3 extends over 14 amino acids.

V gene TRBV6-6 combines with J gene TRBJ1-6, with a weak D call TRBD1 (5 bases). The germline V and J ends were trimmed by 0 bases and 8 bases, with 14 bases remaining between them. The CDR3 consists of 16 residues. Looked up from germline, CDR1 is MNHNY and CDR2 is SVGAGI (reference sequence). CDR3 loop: CASSYSPWGTDSPLHF. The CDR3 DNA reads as TGTGCCAGCAGTTACTCGCCGTGGGGGACGGATTCACCCCTCCACTTT.

The CDR3 is CATESAQNTEAFF. For the CDR3, the DNA is TGTGCCACCGAGTCTGCCCAGAACACTGAAGCTTTCTTT. This rearrangement joins TRBV15 to TRBJ1-1; D not certain. Trimming left V 8 bases short and J 1 base short, with 11 bases between. The CDR3 length is 13 residues. The germline gives CDR1 LNHNV, CDR2 YYDKDF (reference sequence).

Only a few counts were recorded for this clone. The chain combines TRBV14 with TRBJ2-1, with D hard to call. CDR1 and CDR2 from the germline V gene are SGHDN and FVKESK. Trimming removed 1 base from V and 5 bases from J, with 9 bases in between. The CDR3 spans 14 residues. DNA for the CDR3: TGTGCCAGCAGCCAAGTAGCTATCAACAATGAGCAGTTCTTC. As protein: CASSQVAINNEQFF.

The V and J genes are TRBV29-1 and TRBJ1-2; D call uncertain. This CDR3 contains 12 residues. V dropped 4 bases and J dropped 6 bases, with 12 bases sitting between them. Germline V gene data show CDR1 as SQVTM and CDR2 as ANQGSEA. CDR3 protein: CSVVYGTDGYTF. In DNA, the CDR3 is TGCAGCGTTGTGTATGGAACCGATGGCTACACCTTC. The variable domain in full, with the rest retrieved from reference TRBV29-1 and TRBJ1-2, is SAVISQKPSRDICQRGTSLTIQCQVDSQVTMMFWYRQQPGQSLTLIATANQGSEATYESGFVIDKFPISRPNLTFSTLTVSNMSPEDSSIYLCSVVYGTDGYTFGSGTRLTVV.

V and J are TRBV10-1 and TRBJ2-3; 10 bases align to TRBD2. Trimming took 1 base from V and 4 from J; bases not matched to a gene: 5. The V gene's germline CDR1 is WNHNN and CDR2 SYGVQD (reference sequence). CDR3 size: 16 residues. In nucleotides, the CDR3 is TGCGCCAGCAGTGAGTTAAGCGGGGGGGCCTCAGATACGCAGTATTTT. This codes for CASSELSGGASDTQYF.

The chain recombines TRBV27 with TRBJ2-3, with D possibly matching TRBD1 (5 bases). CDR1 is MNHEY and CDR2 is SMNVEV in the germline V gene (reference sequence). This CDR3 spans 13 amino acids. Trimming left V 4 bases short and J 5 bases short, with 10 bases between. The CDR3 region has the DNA TGTGCCAGCAGTTCCAGGGTAGGAGATACGCAGTATTTT. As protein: CASSSRVGDTQYF.